The entry below gives a single T cell receptor beta chain sequence along with its context. The data were taken from a study of STAT5B mutations in CD4+ large granular lymphocyte leukemia. The repertoire was sequenced with immunoSEQ multiplex PCR; TCRdb's copy has only in-frame clones and lacks some. The repertoire holds some 30,000 clones, with 71% as singletons. Germline-derived CDR1 and CDR2 are SGHDN and FVKESK. The CDR3 spans 14 residues. Trimming pared 4 bases from V and 6 bases from J, leaving 15 bases between. Sequencing used CD4+ T cells from blood buffy coats. This chain links TRBV14 with TRBJ2-5; possible D gene TRBD1, 5 bases. This clonotype was obtained from a human donor in good health. The CDR3 protein is CASSRGQVEKTQYF. Written as DNA, the CDR3 is TGTGCCAGCAGCCGAGGACAAGTAGAGAAGACCCAGTACTTC.